Included here is one T cell receptor (beta chain) sequence, with context. This record comes from a study of OX40 agonist ivuxolimab in advanced cancers. TCRdb keeps only in-frame clones here, not all; method: immunoSEQ multiplex PCR. The table shows 57,000 or so clones, with 65% to 85% occurring only once. CDR3 length: 13 residues. Per the germline V gene, CDR1 is MDHEN and CDR2 is SYDVKM. Trimming cost V 5 bases and J 7 bases, with 14 bases left between them. The chain has TRBV28 and TRBJ1-2, with D perhaps matching TRBD1 (6 bases). This specimen consisted of CD4+ or CD8+ T cells sorted from blood, obtained in a trial of the OX40 agonist ivuxolimab. The sequence derives from an adult with an advanced solid tumor such as melanoma, head and neck, liver or kidney cancer. CDR3 in amino acids: CASSKQGPGGYTF. The CDR3, as DNA: TGTGCCAGCAGTAAACAGGGTCCGGGTGGCTACACCTTC.